This TCR beta chain came from a study of CD8 T cells in Susac syndrome. The CDR3 is 13 residues long. CDR1 is SSHAT, CDR2 FNYEAQ, per germline (reference sequence). With random hexamers, reverse transcription was performed on about 0.5 to 1 ug of RNA. Multiplex immunoSEQ PCR targeted 54 Vbeta and 13 Jbeta TCR beta segments. TCRdb re-derived calls from the immunoSEQ multiplex PCR reads in MiXCR, one entry per CDR3 protein. The sample records about 140,000 distinct CDR3 sequences, 85% to 95% being singletons. Concerning this clonotype itself: The antigen is not known. The junction and the germline gene differ at one end; a read error may be behind it.

Study-wide results and caveats: That the number of individuals in its TCR sequencing and HLA analysis was relatively small was acknowledged by the study.

Input material: CD4+ T cells from PBMCs. The TCR sequence derives from a human donor with Susac syndrome. The genes are TRBV7-7 and TRBJ2-2; D is undetermined. CDR3 nucleotide sequence: TGTGCTAGCAGCCCCCACCCCACCGGGGAGCTGTTTTTT. Translating gives CASSPHPTGELFF. Full variable domain (outside the CDR3, taken from reference TRBV7-7 and TRBJ2-2): GAGVSQSPRYKVTKRGQDVTLRCDPISSHATLYWYQQALGQGPEFLTYFNYEAQPDKSGLPSDRFSAERPEGSISTLTIQRTEQRDSAMYRCASSPHPTGELFFGEGSRLTVL.